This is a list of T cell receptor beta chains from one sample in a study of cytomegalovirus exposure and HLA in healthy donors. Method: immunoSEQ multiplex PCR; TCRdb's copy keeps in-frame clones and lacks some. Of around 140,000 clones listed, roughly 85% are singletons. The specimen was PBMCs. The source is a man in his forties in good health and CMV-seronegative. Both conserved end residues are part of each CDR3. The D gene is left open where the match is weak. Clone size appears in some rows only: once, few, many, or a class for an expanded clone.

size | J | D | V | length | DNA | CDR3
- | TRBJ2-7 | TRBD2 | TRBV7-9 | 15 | TGTGCCAGCAGCTTAGAGGCGAGCGGGAGGGCCGAGCAGTACTTC | CASSLEASGRAEQYF
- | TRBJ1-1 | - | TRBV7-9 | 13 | TGTTCCAGCAGCTCGGGGGGGAACACTGAAGCTTTCTTT | CSSSSGGNTEAFF
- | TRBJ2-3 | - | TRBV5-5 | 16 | TGTGCCAGCAGCCGCCGAGCAGGAACAGCGGCAGATACGCAGTATTTT | CASSRRAGTAADTQYF
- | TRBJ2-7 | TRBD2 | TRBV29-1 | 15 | TGCAGCGTTGAAGAATGGGCTAGCGGGAGCGGCGAGCAGTACTTC | CSVEEWASGSGEQYF
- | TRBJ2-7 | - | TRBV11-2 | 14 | TGTGCCAGCAGCTTATTGATGACAGGCTACGAGCAGTACTTC | CASSLLMTGYEQYF
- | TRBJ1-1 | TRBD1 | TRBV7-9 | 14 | TGTGCCAGCAGCTGGGGACAGGGGAACACTGAAGCTTTCTTT | CASSWGQGNTEAFF
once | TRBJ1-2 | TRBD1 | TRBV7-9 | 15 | TGTGCCAGCAGCTTCTCCGGGACAGGGGCTTATGGCTACACCTTC | CASSFSGTGAYGYTF
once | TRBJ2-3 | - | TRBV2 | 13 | TGTGCCAGCAGTGGTCAGGGCACAGATACGCAGTATTTT | CASSGQGTDTQYF
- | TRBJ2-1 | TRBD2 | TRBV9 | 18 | TGTGCCAGCAGCGTATCGGTGGTAGCGGGAGGTAAAACCAATGAGCAGTTCTTC | CASSVSVVAGGKTNEQFF
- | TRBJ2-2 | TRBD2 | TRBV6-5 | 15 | TGTGCCAGCAGTACCCGGGGGGGGAACACCGGGGAGCTGTTTTTT | CASSTRGGNTGELFF
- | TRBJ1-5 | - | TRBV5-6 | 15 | TGTGCCAGCAGCTTGGCCACAGGGATCAATCAGCCCCAGCATTTT | CASSLATGINQPQHF
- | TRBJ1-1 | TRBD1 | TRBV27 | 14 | TGTGCCAGCAGTTCAAGGACAGGGGGCAAGGAAGCTTTCTTT | CASSSRTGGKEAFF
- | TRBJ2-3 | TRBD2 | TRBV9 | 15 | TGTGCCAGCAGCGTGTGGCTAGCGGACACAGATACGCAGTATTTT | CASSVWLADTDTQYF
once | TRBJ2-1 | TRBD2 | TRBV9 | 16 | TGTGCCAGCAGCGTAGACCCTAGCGGGGCCTACAATGAGCAGTTCTTC | CASSVDPSGAYNEQFF
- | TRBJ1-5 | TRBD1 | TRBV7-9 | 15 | TGTGCCAGCAGTCGGAACCGGGACAGTAATCAGCCCCAGCATTTT | CASSRNRDSNQPQHF
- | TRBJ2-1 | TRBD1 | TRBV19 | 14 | TGTGCCAGTAGTTACAGGGGGAACTACAATGAGCAGTTCTTC | CASSYRGNYNEQFF
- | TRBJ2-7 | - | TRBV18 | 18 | TGTGCCAGCTCACCCCATGGGCCAGGGGCCGGCGAGATCTACGAGCAGTACTTC | CASSPHGPGAGEIYEQYF
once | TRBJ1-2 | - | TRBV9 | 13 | TGTGCCAGCAGCCCGGAGGGGCGGAGGGGCTACACCTTC | CASSPEGRRGYTF
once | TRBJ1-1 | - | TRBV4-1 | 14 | TGCGCCAGCAGCCAAGAGCAGGGGACCACTGAAGCTTTCTTT | CASSQEQGTTEAFF
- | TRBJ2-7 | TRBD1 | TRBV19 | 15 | TGTGCCAGTAGTATAGAAGCAGGGGGTACCGGGGAGCAGTACTTC | CASSIEAGGTGEQYF
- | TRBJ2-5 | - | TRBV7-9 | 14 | TGTGCCAGCAGCTTAGGGACATCGCAAGAGACCCAGTACTTC | CASSLGTSQETQYF
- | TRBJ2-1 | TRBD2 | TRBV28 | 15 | TGTGCCAGCAGTTTCGGACTAGCGGGGGGAAATGAGCAGTTCTTC | CASSFGLAGGNEQFF
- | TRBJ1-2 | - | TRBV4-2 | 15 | TGTGCCAGCAGCCTCAACTCACAGGAACGCTATGGCTACACCTTC | CASSLNSQERYGYTF
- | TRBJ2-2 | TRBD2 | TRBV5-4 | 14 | TGTGCCAACAAAGCGGGGGGGGAGTCCGGGGAGCTGTTTTTT | CANKAGGESGELFF
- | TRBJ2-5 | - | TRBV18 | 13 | TGTGCCAGCTCACCAGCAGGGCAAGAGACCCAGTACTTC | CASSPAGQETQYF
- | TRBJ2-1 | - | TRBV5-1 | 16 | TGCGCCAGCAGCTCCTACCCTCGGGGAGCGGACAATGAGCAGTTCTTC | CASSSYPRGADNEQFF
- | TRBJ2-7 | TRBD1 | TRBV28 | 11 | TGTGCCAGCAGTCGGGACAGGAGGCAGTACTTC | CASSRDRRQYF
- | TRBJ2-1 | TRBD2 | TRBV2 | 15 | TGTGCCAGCAGTCTCCTAGCGGGGGGCCGCGATGAGCAGTTCTTC | CASSLLAGGRDEQFF
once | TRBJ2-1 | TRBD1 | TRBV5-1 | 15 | TGCGCCAGCAGCTTGTCAGGGGGCCCCTACAATGAGCAGTTCTTC | CASSLSGGPYNEQFF
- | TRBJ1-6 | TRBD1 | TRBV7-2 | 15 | TGTGCCAGCAGCCCCCGACAGGGCTCCAATTCACCCCTCCACTTT | CASSPRQGSNSPLHF
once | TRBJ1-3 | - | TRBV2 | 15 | TGTGCCAGCAGTGAATTAGGGGGCTCTGGAAACACCATATATTTT | CASSELGGSGNTIYF
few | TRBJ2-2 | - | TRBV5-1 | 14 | TGCGCCAGCAGCTTGGAAGGGAGCACCGGGGAGCTGTTTTTT | CASSLEGSTGELFF
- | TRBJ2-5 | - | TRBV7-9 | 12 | TGTGCCAGCAGCTGGGGGCGGGAGACCCAGTACTTC | CASSWGRETQYF
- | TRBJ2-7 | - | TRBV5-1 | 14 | TGCGCCAGCAGCTTGGAGGGACACACCTACGAGCAGTACTTC | CASSLEGHTYEQYF
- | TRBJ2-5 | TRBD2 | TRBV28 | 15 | TGTGCCAGCAGCCTCCCGCGGGGGAACCAAGAGACCCAGTACTTC | CASSLPRGNQETQYF
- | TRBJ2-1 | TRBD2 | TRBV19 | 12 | TGTGCCAGTAGTAGCGGGAGGGATGAGCAGTTCTTC | CASSSGRDEQFF
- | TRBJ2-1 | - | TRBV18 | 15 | TGTGCCAGCTCACCACCGGCTAGCTTCGACAATGAGCAGTTCTTC | CASSPPASFDNEQFF
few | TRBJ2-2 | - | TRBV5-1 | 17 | TGCGCCAGCAGTTTGGCGAGAGGAGTGACGAACACCGGGGAGCTGTTTTTT | CASSLARGVTNTGELFF
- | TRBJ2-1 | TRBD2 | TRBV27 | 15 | TGTGCCAGCAGTCCCTGGGGCGGGGGGGCCAATGAGCAGTTCTTC | CASSPWGGGANEQFF
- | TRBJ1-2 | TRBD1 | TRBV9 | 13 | TGTGCCAGCAGCGTACAGGGGGACTATGGCTACACCTTC | CASSVQGDYGYTF
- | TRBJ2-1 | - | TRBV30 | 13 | TGTGCCTGGAGTATCCGCTCCTACAATGAGCAGTTCTTC | CAWSIRSYNEQFF
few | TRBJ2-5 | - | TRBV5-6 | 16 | TGTGCCAGCAGCTCCGTTGGCGGGGGCATCCAAGAGACCCAGTACTTC | CASSSVGGGIQETQYF
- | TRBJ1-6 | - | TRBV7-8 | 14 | TGTGCCAGCAGCTTACGAGACATACATTCACCCCTCCACTTT | CASSLRDIHSPLHF